Presented here are 21 T cell receptor beta chains from one specimen sequenced in a study of cytomegalovirus exposure and HLA in healthy donors. Assay used: immunoSEQ multiplex PCR; TCRdb lists only in-frame clones, some missing. The repertoire holds hundreds of thousands of clones, with more than 75% as singletons. Sequencing was done on a sample of PBMCs. All receptors derive from a young woman in good health and CMV-seronegative.

The chain is built from TRBV11-2 and TRBJ2-3, with no clear D. Germline assignment: CDR1 SGHAT and CDR2 FQNNGV. This CDR3 region has 10 residues. V was clipped by 5 bases and J by 11 bases, with 8 bases between them. The CDR3 coding sequence is TGTGCCAGCAGCAGCTCTTGGCAGTATTTT. As protein: CASSSSWQYF. The whole variable domain, filled in from reference TRBV11-2 and TRBJ2-3, reads EAGVAQSPRYKIIEKRQSVAFWCNPISGHATLYWYQQILGQGPKLLIQFQNNGVVDDSQLPKDRFSAERLKGVDSTLKIQPAKLEDSAVYLCASSSSWQYFGPGTRLTVL.

Comment on this clone: In this CDR3 the conserved last residue, phenylalanine or tryptophan, is missing, so a read error is likely. The limits of the CDR3 on the DNA are not certain, so only TCRdb's listed CDR3 is given. The rearrangement links TRBV20-1 to TRBJ2-3; TRBD2 was called by the table and not checked on the DNA. Germline V gene lookup returns CDR1 DFQATT and CDR2 SNEGSKA (reference sequence). Counting both end residues, the CDR3 totals 9 amino acids. CDR3 amino acids: CSASPFHFP.

V gene TRBV14 combines with J gene TRBJ2-7; D ambiguous. Germline CDR1 SGHDN, CDR2 FVKESK. The CDR3 totals 14 residues. V shed 0 bases and J shed 4 bases, with 10 bases lying between them. The CDR3 spells CASSQDFISYEQYF. The CDR3 nucleotides read TGTGCCAGCAGCCAAGATTTCATTAGTTACGAGCAGTACTTC.

The rearrangement joins TRBV2 to TRBJ1-5, with TRBD1 matching over 9 bases. In germline, CDR1 is SNHLY, CDR2 FYNNEI. V shed 5 bases, J shed 5 bases, and the junction held 7 bases outside the gene matches. This CDR3 has 15 amino acids. Here the CDR3 reads CASSSPTGGHQPQHF. The CDR3, as DNA: TGTGCCAGCAGTTCTCCAACAGGGGGCCATCAGCCCCAGCATTTT. The full variable domain, rest sourced from reference TRBV2 and TRBJ1-5, is EPEVTQTPSHQVTQMGQEVILRCVPISNHLYFYWYRQILGQKVEFLVSFYNNEISEKSEIFDDQFSVERPDGSNFTLKIRSTKLEDSAMYFCASSSPTGGHQPQHFGDGTRLSIL.

The rearrangement uses TRBV5-1 and TRBJ2-4; possible D gene TRBD1, 7 bases. Trimming removed 0 bases at V and 3 bases at J, with 19 bases between. Germline assignment: CDR1 SGHRS and CDR2 YFSETQ. This CDR3 has 18 amino acids. Written as DNA, the CDR3 is TGCGCCAGCAGCTTGGGGACCGCGGGGACAGACTACAAAAACATTCAGTACTTC. Its translation: CASSLGTAGTDYKNIQYF.

The V gene is TRBV25-1, the J gene TRBJ2-2, with 9 bases aligning to TRBD1. V shed 6 bases and J 1 base; nucleotides not matched to a gene: 3. The germline V gene encodes CDR1 MGHDK and CDR2 SYGVNS. The CDR3 contains 15 residues. CDR3 amino acids: CASSGQGKNTGELFF. In DNA, the CDR3 is TGTGCCAGCAGCGGACAGGGGAAGAACACCGGGGAGCTGTTTTTT.

V usage is TRBV20-1 and J usage is TRBJ2-6; D is unresolved. Germline V gene data show CDR1 as DFQATT and CDR2 as SNEGSKA (reference sequence). Trimming removed 5 bases from V and 11 bases from J, with 7 bases in between. This CDR3 is 10 amino acids long. CDR3 sequence reads: CSAQSHVLTF. The DNA for the CDR3 is TGCAGTGCTCAGTCCCACGTCCTGACTTTC.

This chain uses TRBV9 with TRBJ2-5; 8 bases map to TRBD2. Germline V gene lookup returns CDR1 SGDLS and CDR2 YYNGEE. This CDR3 is built from 16 residues. The ends lost 2 bases at V and 3 bases at J; junction bases unmatched: 9. The CDR3 DNA follows: TGTGCCAGCAGCGTCACCGTGGGTAGCGGGGAAGAGACCCAGTACTTC. This encodes CASSVTVGSGEETQYF.

This clone was recorded only once. The chain employs TRBV2 and TRBJ2-1; 8 bases agree with TRBD2. The germline CDR1 and CDR2 sequences are SNHLY and FYNNEI. Unmatched junction bases numbered 10, after V lost 6 bases and J lost 6 bases. This CDR3 region has 15 residues. CDR3 DNA: TGTGCCAGCAGCGAGATAAGCGGGAGAGGCAATGAGCAGTTCTTC. It codes for CASSEISGRGNEQFF.

The chain's CDR3 is CASRTPGQGTGELFF. Written as DNA, the CDR3 is TGTGCCAGCAGGACCCCGGGACAGGGGACCGGGGAGCTGTTTTTT. V gene TRBV6-6 combines with J gene TRBJ2-2; the match to TRBD1 covers 10 bases. V lost 6 bases and J lost 5; bases outside the gene matches: 6. Looked up from germline, CDR1 is MNHNY and CDR2 is SVGAGI (reference sequence). The CDR3 consists of 15 residues.

The V and J genes are TRBV25-1 and TRBJ2-2; 9 bases are shared with TRBD2. The CDR3 spans 18 residues. CDR1 is MGHDK and CDR2 is SYGVNS in the germline V gene. Trimming at V came to 6 bases and at J to 2 bases, leaving 13 bases not matched to a gene. CDR3 residues: CASSPPRGREGNTGELFF. Written as DNA, the CDR3 is TGTGCCAGCAGCCCACCCAGAGGGCGGGAGGGAAACACCGGGGAGCTGTTTTTT.

In this sample, this clone turned up once. The genes are TRBV7-9 and TRBJ2-6; 7 bases are a match to TRBD1. Germline V gene data show CDR1 as SEHNR and CDR2 as FQNEAQ (reference sequence). V gave up 5 bases and J gave up 0 bases; unmatched junction bases: 4. The CDR3 spans 16 residues. The CDR3 DNA sequence: TGTGCCAGCAGCCCAGAGGGGGCCTCTGGGGCCAACGTCCTGACTTTC. Protein product: CASSPEGASGANVLTF.

The V call is TRBV30, the J call TRBJ2-3; tentatively, D is TRBD2 (6 bases). Germline V gives CDR1 GTSNPN, CDR2 SVGIG (reference sequence). This CDR3 is built from 16 residues. Trimming took 2 bases from V and 1 from J, leaving 16 bases between them. Written as DNA, the CDR3 is TGTGCCTGGAGTAAGTGGGAGGATGAGGGCACAGATACGCAGTATTTT. Protein sequence: CAWSKWEDEGTDTQYF. Drawing the rest from reference TRBV30 and TRBJ2-3, the complete variable domain is SQTIHQWPATLVQPVGSPLSLECTVEGTSNPNLYWYRQAAGRGLQLLFYSVGIGQISSEVPQNLSASRPQDRQFILSSKKLLLSDSGFYLCAWSKWEDEGTDTQYFGPGTRLTVL.

V usage is TRBV2 and J usage is TRBJ1-2; 12 nucleotides match TRBD1. This CDR3 is 15 amino acids long. Germline trimming cut 3 bases from V and 6 bases from J; bases unmatched to any gene: 5. CDR1 and CDR2 (germline): SNHLY, FYNNEI. CDR3 sequence reads: CASSEGQGAPDGYTF. The CDR3 DNA reads TGTGCCAGCAGTGAGGGACAGGGGGCTCCTGATGGCTACACCTTC.

CDR3 sequence (DNA): TGCGCCAGCAGCCAAGATGGAGGGTACGAGCAGTACTTC. This gives the protein CASSQDGGYEQYF. The chain is built from TRBV4-3 and TRBJ2-7; possibly TRBD2 for D (6 bases). CDR3 length equals 13 residues. V shed 0 bases and J shed 4 bases, with 7 bases lying between them. The germline V gene has CDR1 LGHNA and CDR2 YSLEER.

The V call is TRBV4-1, the J call TRBJ2-2; D is undetermined. V lost 4 bases, J lost 0 bases, and 9 bases lay in between. CDR3 length equals 15 residues. Looked up from germline, CDR1 is MGHRA and CDR2 is YSYEKL. CDR3 in amino acids: CASSPQSPNTGELFF. The CDR3 DNA is TGCGCCAGCAGCCCACAATCTCCGAACACCGGGGAGCTGTTTTTT.

As DNA, the CDR3 is TGTGCCAGAAGCTTGGCGTCCTGGGCCGCTGGGGGGAACTACGAGCAGTACTTC. It codes for CARSLASWAAGGNYEQYF. The gene calls are TRBV5-3 and TRBJ2-7; D is possibly TRBD2 (6 bases). TRBV5-3 is an open reading frame, and its role is uncertain. V was shortened by 0 bases and J by 3 bases, with 22 bases between the two germline ends. CDR3 length: 18 amino acids.

This clone was counted a single time. The chain couples TRBV5-1 to TRBJ2-7; 9 bases align to TRBD1. CDR1 and CDR2 from the germline V gene are SGHRS and YFSETQ. The CDR3 contains 14 residues. V gave up 4 bases and J gave up 5 bases; unmatched junction bases: 7. The CDR3 is CASSQGQGPHEQYF. In DNA, the CDR3 is TGCGCCAGCAGCCAGGGACAGGGTCCCCACGAGCAGTACTTC. Variable domain in full (rest from reference TRBV5-1 and TRBJ2-7): KAGVTQTPRYLIKTRGQQVTLSCSPISGHRSVSWYQQTPGQGLQFLFEYFSETQRNKGNFPGRFSGRQFSNSRSEMNVSTLELGDSALYLCASSQGQGPHEQYFGPGTRLTVT.

J is TRBJ1-6 and V is TRBV19; TRBD1 aligns across 8 bases. The CDR3 is 15 residues long. Germline V gene data show CDR1 as LNHDA and CDR2 as SQIVND (reference sequence). The V and J ends lost 7 bases and 10 bases, in that order; junction bases with no gene match: 12. The CDR3 loop is CASNSGQGEYSPLHF. CDR3 DNA: TGTGCCAGTAACTCCGGACAGGGAGAGTACTCACCCCTCCACTTT.

This clone was recorded a few times. The chain has TRBV5-6 and TRBJ1-5, with a weak D call TRBD1 (6 bases). The CDR3 loop spans 16 amino acids. The germline V gene encodes CDR1 SGHDT and CDR2 YYEEEE. Trimming cost V 5 bases and J 1 base, with 16 bases left between them. CDR3: CASSNQGLGSNQPQHF. The CDR3 DNA is TGTGCCAGCAGTAATCAGGGGCTTGGGAGCAATCAGCCCCAGCATTTT. Looking up the rest from reference TRBV5-6 and TRBJ1-5 gives the full variable domain: DAGVTQSPTHLIKTRGQQVTLRCSPKSGHDTVSWYQQALGQGPQFIFQYYEEEERQRGNFPDRFSGHQFPNYSSELNVNALLLGDSALYLCASSNQGLGSNQPQHFGDGTRLSIL.

This chain connects TRBV6-5 to TRBJ1-2; 7 nucleotides line up with TRBD1. Trimming cost V 4 bases and J 1 base; bases outside gene matches: 6. The CDR3 covers 15 residues. CDR1 and CDR2 (germline): MNHEY, SVGAGI. This chain's CDR3 is CASSSQGQINYGYTF. In nucleotides, the CDR3 is TGTGCCAGCAGTTCCCAGGGACAGATTAACTATGGCTACACCTTC.